Each of the 30 T cell receptor beta chains below was sequenced from the same sample in a study of T cell changes during pregnancy in multiple sclerosis. TCRdb keeps only in-frame clones here, not all; method: immunoSEQ multiplex PCR. This table holds 85,000 to 110,000 clones, approximately 90% found once. The source was peripheral blood, collected after pregnancy. The receptor set was obtained from a female donor with multiple sclerosis, enrolled in a pregnancy study.

The genes are TRBV7-9 and TRBJ2-1; possible D gene TRBD2, 6 bases. CDR1 and CDR2 from the germline V gene are SEHNR and FQNEAQ (reference sequence). The CDR3 runs 15 residues. The germline V and J ends were trimmed by 4 bases and 6 bases, with 16 bases remaining between them. The chain's CDR3 is CASSYPSGLRNEQFF. CDR3 bases: TGTGCCAGCAGCTACCCCTCGGGACTCCGCAATGAGCAGTTCTTC.

The CDR3 coding sequence is TGTGCCAGCTCACCACCGACGGCAGGGGCCGGCTACACCTTC. This translates into CASSPPTAGAGYTF. The chain employs TRBV18 and TRBJ1-2; a weak D match, TRBD1 (6 bases). In germline, CDR1 is KGHSH, CDR2 LQKENI. Trimming shortened V by 0 bases and J by 8 bases, and 13 bases separated the two germline ends. The CDR3 has 14 amino acids.

The J gene is TRBJ2-1, the V gene TRBV15; D possibly corresponds to TRBD2 (6 bases). CDR1 is LNHNV and CDR2 is YYDKDF in the germline V gene (reference sequence). Trimming left V 0 bases short and J 7 bases short, with 16 bases between. The CDR3 has 16 residues. In nucleotides, the CDR3 is TGTGCCACCAGCAGAGATTACGACGCGGCGGGGAATGAGCAGTTCTTC. Translated, it gives CATSRDYDAAGNEQFF.

The chain employs TRBV18 and TRBJ2-6; 7 nucleotides agree with TRBD1. The CDR3 runs 17 residues. Trimming cost V 2 bases and J 0 bases; bases outside gene matches: 4. Germline-derived CDR1 and CDR2 are KGHSH and LQKENI. The CDR3 spells CASSPSGTVSGANVLTF. CDR3 DNA sequence: TGTGCCAGCTCACCATCCGGGACAGTCTCTGGGGCCAACGTCCTGACTTTC.

This chain joins TRBV6-5 and TRBJ2-7, with TRBD2 as a possible D gene (6 bases). Germline lookup yields CDR1 MNHEY and CDR2 SVGAGI. The CDR3 contains 13 residues. The V and J ends lost 3 bases and 6 bases respectively, with 12 bases between them. This CDR3 is CASSYSGVGEQYF. For the CDR3, the DNA is TGTGCCAGCAGTTATTCGGGGGTAGGCGAGCAGTACTTC.

As DNA, the CDR3 is TGTGCCAGCAGTGTGAGGCGCAGAGACTCTGGAAACACCATATATTTT. Its translation: CASSVRRRDSGNTIYF. This chain joins TRBV2 and TRBJ1-3; unclear D gene. V was cut by 4 bases and J by 0 bases, with 13 bases left in between. CDR3 length equals 16 residues. CDR1 and CDR2 from the germline V gene are SNHLY and FYNNEI. The full variable domain, with the rest looked up from reference TRBV2 and TRBJ1-3, is EPEVTQTPSHQVTQMGQEVILRCVPISNHLYFYWYRQILGQKVEFLVSFYNNEISEKSEIFDDQFSVERPDGSNFTLKIRSTKLEDSAMYFCASSVRRRDSGNTIYFGEGSWLTVV.

The rearrangement uses TRBV2 and TRBJ1-6; D is perhaps TRBD1 (6 bases). V gave up 5 bases and J gave up 13 bases, with 21 bases separating them. Per germline, CDR1 SNHLY and CDR2 FYNNEI. This CDR3 has 15 amino acids. The CDR3 region has the DNA TGTGCCAGCAGTCTATACGGGACACCCGCGGAGCCCCTCCACTTT. As protein: CASSLYGTPAEPLHF.

The chain couples TRBV7-7 to TRBJ2-5; 7 positions match TRBD1. CDR3 size: 16 residues. Germline V CDR1 and CDR2: SSHAT, FNYEAQ (reference sequence). The trim removed 2 bases at V and 1 base at J, leaving 7 bases unmatched. The CDR3 reads CASSLKGGSLQETQYF. In nucleotides, the CDR3 is TGTGCCAGCAGCTTAAAAGGGGGCTCCCTCCAAGAGACCCAGTACTTC. Full variable domain (rest looked up from reference TRBV7-7 and TRBJ2-5): GAGVSQSPRYKVTKRGQDVTLRCDPISSHATLYWYQQALGQGPEFLTYFNYEAQPDKSGLPSDRFSAERPEGSISTLTIQRTEQRDSAMYRCASSLKGGSLQETQYFGPGTRLLVL.

The chain employs TRBV25-1 and TRBJ2-7; 9 bases fit TRBD1. The V and J ends lost 4 bases and 1 base, in that order; junction bases with no gene match: 8. Germline CDR1 is MGHDK and CDR2 is SYGVNS. The CDR3 loop spans 16 amino acids. Here the CDR3 DNA reads TGTGCCAGCAGTGTATCCGGGACAGGGTTTTCCTACGAGCAGTACTTC. Its protein is CASSVSGTGFSYEQYF.

The chain links TRBV12-5 to TRBJ1-6; D might be TRBD1 (6 bases). Germline CDR1 reads LGHNT; CDR2 reads FRNRAP. The CDR3 covers 14 residues. V was clipped by 2 bases and J by 10 bases, with 12 bases between them. CDR3 DNA sequence: TGTGCTAGTGGTTTGCCAGGGGAGGGATCACCCCTCCACTTT. Residues: CASGLPGEGSPLHF. Based on the CDR3 plus reference TRBV12-5 and TRBJ1-6, the full variable domain is DARVTQTPRHKVTEMGQEVTMRCQPILGHNTVFWYRQTMMQGLELLAYFRNRAPLDDSGMPKDRFSAEMPDATLATLKIQPSEPRDSAVYFCASGLPGEGSPLHFGNGTRLTVT.

The rearrangement uses TRBV28 and TRBJ2-1; 8 bases map to TRBD2. The CDR3 covers 15 residues. With V trimmed by 3 bases and J by 6 bases, 7 bases remained unmatched. CDR1 and CDR2 from the germline V gene are MDHEN and SYDVKM. The CDR3 reads CASSFPGLGRNEQFF. In nucleotides, the CDR3 is TGTGCCAGCAGTTTTCCGGGACTAGGCCGCAATGAGCAGTTCTTC.

V gene TRBV28 combines with J gene TRBJ1-2, with TRBD1 identical over 8 bases. Trimming cost V 8 bases and J 2 bases; bases outside gene matches: 16. The CDR3 spans 17 residues. CDR1 is MDHEN and CDR2 is SYDVKM in the germline V gene. The CDR3 loop reads CASGYDRGRVPNYGYTF. DNA of the CDR3: TGTGCCAGCGGCTATGACAGGGGACGAGTCCCAAACTATGGCTACACCTTC.

The V gene is TRBV9, the J gene TRBJ1-1; 10 bases agree with TRBD1. The CDR3 extends over 14 amino acids. Per germline, CDR1 SGDLS and CDR2 YYNGEE. J gave up 5 bases and V 1 base, and 2 bases lay outside the gene matches. The CDR3 nucleotides read TGTGCCAGCAGCGTATGGACAGGGGGAACTGAAGCTTTCTTT. Translating it yields CASSVWTGGTEAFF.

The gene calls are TRBV5-1 and TRBJ1-6; TRBD1 matches 7 bases. V was clipped by 1 base and J by 7 bases; unmatched bases: 2. The CDR3 runs to 14 residues. In germline, CDR1 is SGHRS, CDR2 YFSETQ. The CDR3 spells CASSLQGGNSPLHF. The CDR3 bases are TGCGCCAGCAGCTTGCAGGGGGGAAATTCACCCCTCCACTTT.

In regard to this clone: This could be a read error, since a much larger clone is one nucleotide away. The CDR3 loop reads CASSLRDTEAFF. CDR3 in DNA: TGTGCCAGCAGCCTACGGGACACTGAAGCTTTCTTT. The chain links TRBV28 to TRBJ1-1; D gene ambiguous. Germline V gene sequence: CDR1 MDHEN, CDR2 SYDVKM. This CDR3 has 12 amino acids. V was pared by 6 bases and J by 3 bases, with 8 bases between.

The chain joins TRBV10-3 to TRBJ2-1, with 11 positions matching TRBD2. The ends lost 0 bases at V and 6 bases at J; junction bases unmatched: 1. CDR1 ENHRY and CDR2 SYGVKD come from the germline V gene. The CDR3 is made up of 15 amino acids. CDR3 DNA: TGTGCCATCAGTGAGTCGACTAGCGGGGCCAATGAGCAGTTCTTC. Protein product: CAISESTSGANEQFF.

J is TRBJ1-1 and V is TRBV27; D is undetermined. Trimming pared 6 bases from V and 0 bases from J, leaving 20 bases between. The CDR3 is 17 residues long. Germline CDR1 reads MNHEY; CDR2 reads SMNVEV (reference sequence). DNA for the CDR3: TGTGCCAGCAGCTGGGTCAGGCCTCCCGTGATGAACACTGAAGCTTTCTTT. Residues: CASSWVRPPVMNTEAFF.

The J gene is TRBJ1-1, the V gene TRBV2, with D tentatively TRBD1 (6 bases). The CDR3 runs 12 residues. V was clipped by 8 bases and J by 4 bases, with 11 bases between them. In germline, CDR1 is SNHLY, CDR2 FYNNEI. CDR3 DNA sequence: TGTGCCAGCGGGGGGGCCGTCACTGAAGCTTTCTTT. Its protein product is CASGGAVTEAFF.

This clone was picked up one time. The gene calls are TRBV6-4 and TRBJ2-2, with a tentative D call TRBD1 (7 bases). The length of the CDR3 is 18 residues. Trimming cost V 6 bases and J 4 bases, with 24 bases left between them. CDR1 is MRHNA and CDR2 is SNTAGT in the germline V gene. CDR3 in amino acids: CASSAGQWIDSGTGELFF. As DNA, the CDR3 is TGTGCCAGCAGCGCGGGACAGTGGATAGATTCGGGCACCGGGGAGCTGTTTTTT.

The rearrangement links TRBV29-1 to TRBJ1-2; TRBD1 might be the D (5 bases). The V end lost 6 bases, the J end lost 0 bases, and 11 bases lay between the germline ends. CDR1 is SQVTM and CDR2 is ANQGSEA in the germline V gene. CDR3 length: 13 amino acids. CDR3 DNA sequence: TGCAGCGTGACGGGGGGGGCTAACTATGGCTACACCTTC. The encoded protein is CSVTGGANYGYTF.

V gene TRBV5-1 combines with J gene TRBJ1-1, with D perhaps matching TRBD1 (5 bases). Germline V CDR1 and CDR2: SGHRS, YFSETQ. There are 14 residues in the CDR3. V dropped 3 bases and J dropped 1 base, with 10 bases sitting between them. CDR3 region: CASSYGGGNTEAFF. The DNA for the CDR3 is TGCGCCAGCAGCTATGGGGGAGGGAACACTGAAGCTTTCTTT.

The V call is TRBV2, the J call TRBJ2-5; D call uncertain. The length of the CDR3 is 14 residues. Between the trimmed V and J ends, which lost 2 bases and 4 bases, there was a span of 11 bases. The germline CDR1 and CDR2 sequences are SNHLY and FYNNEI. The CDR3 is CASSETASGETQYF. CDR3 nucleotides: TGTGCCAGCAGTGAAACGGCTTCGGGAGAGACCCAGTACTTC.

Details on this clone: Other DNA sequences of this sample code for an identical CDR3. The chain carries TRBV6-5 and TRBJ2-2; possibly TRBD2 for D (7 bases). The CDR3 sequence is 16 residues long. Trimming pared 0 bases from V and 2 bases from J, leaving 10 bases between. Germline V gene lookup returns CDR1 MNHEY and CDR2 SVGAGI. The CDR3 DNA is TGTGCCAGCAGTTACTCGGGGGGGGCTAACACCGGGGAGCTGTTTTTT. Translation gives CASSYSGGANTGELFF.

The chain carries TRBV7-2 and TRBJ1-2, with D possibly TRBD1 on 6 matching bases. Germline CDR1 is SGHTA and CDR2 is FQGNSA. V lost 2 bases, J lost 2 bases, and 15 bases lay in between. CDR3 length: 16 amino acids. The CDR3 sequence: CASSLRILGQNYGYTF. As DNA, the CDR3 is TGTGCCAGCAGCTTAAGGATATTAGGACAGAACTATGGCTACACCTTC.

This clone has just one count. The V gene is TRBV2, the J gene TRBJ2-1; maybe TRBD1 (6 bases). CDR1 SNHLY and CDR2 FYNNEI come from the germline V gene. The V end was cut by 8 bases, the J end by 9 bases, with 20 bases between. This CDR3 region has 14 residues. This chain's CDR3 is CASSGTPPLSEQFF. CDR3 sequence (DNA): TGTGCCAGCTCCGGGACACCCCCTTTGAGTGAGCAGTTCTTC.

This clone was seen only once. The chain links TRBV7-3 to TRBJ2-2, with 9 bases that match TRBD1. V gave up 5 bases and J gave up 5 bases; unmatched junction bases: 6. The CDR3 extends over 15 amino acids. From germline, CDR1 is SGHTA and CDR2 FQGTGA. For the CDR3, the DNA is TGTGCCAGCAGCCCCAGAGACAGGGGGACCGGGGAGCTGTTTTTT. The encoded protein is CASSPRDRGTGELFF.

CDR3 in DNA: TGTGCCTGGAGTGAGGTGGGGGCGGCCTATGGCTACACCTTC. It codes for CAWSEVGAAYGYTF. V gene TRBV30 combines with J gene TRBJ1-2; D is possibly TRBD1 (6 bases). Germline V gene data show CDR1 as GTSNPN and CDR2 as SVGIG (reference sequence). The CDR3 is 14 amino acids. With 1 base removed from V and 4 bases from J, the gap between germline ends came to 13 bases. The full variable domain, rest sourced from reference TRBV30 and TRBJ1-2, is SQTIHQWPATLVQPVGSPLSLECTVEGTSNPNLYWYRQAAGRGLQLLFYSVGIGQISSEVPQNLSASRPQDRQFILSSKKLLLSDSGFYLCAWSEVGAAYGYTFGSGTRLTVV.

The chain carries TRBV11-2 and TRBJ2-2; D ambiguous. V shed 2 bases and J shed 4 bases, with 8 bases lying between them. This CDR3 region has 14 residues. The germline V gene encodes CDR1 SGHAT and CDR2 FQNNGV. The CDR3 DNA reads as TGTGCCAGCAGCTTAATAACCGGCACCGGGGAGCTGTTTTTT. Protein product: CASSLITGTGELFF.

This clone was observed a single time. The chain couples TRBV28 to TRBJ1-3; D gene ambiguous. Trimming left V 7 bases short and J 4 bases short, with 8 bases between. The CDR3 is 12 residues long. The germline gives CDR1 MDHEN, CDR2 SYDVKM. The CDR3 protein is CASTSLGNTIYF. As DNA, the CDR3 is TGTGCCAGCACCAGTTTGGGAAACACCATATATTTT.

The rearrangement links TRBV7-3 to TRBJ1-1; 8 bases agree with TRBD1. V shed 6 bases, J shed 3 bases, and the junction held 3 bases outside the gene matches. Germline CDR1 is SGHTA and CDR2 is FQGTGA. The CDR3 has 13 amino acids. CDR3 sequence: CASRKQGDTEAFF. The CDR3 DNA sequence: TGTGCCAGCAGGAAACAGGGGGACACTGAAGCTTTCTTT.